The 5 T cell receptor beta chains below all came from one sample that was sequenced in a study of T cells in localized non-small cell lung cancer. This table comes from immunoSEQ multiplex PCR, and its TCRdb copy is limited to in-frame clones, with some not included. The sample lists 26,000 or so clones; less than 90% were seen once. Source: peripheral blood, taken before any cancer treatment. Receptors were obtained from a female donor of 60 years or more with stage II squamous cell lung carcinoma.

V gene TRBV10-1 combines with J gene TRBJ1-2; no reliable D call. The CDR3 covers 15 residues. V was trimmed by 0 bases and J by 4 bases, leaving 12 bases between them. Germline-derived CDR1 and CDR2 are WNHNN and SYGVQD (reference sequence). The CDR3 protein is CASSESVPSAYGYTF. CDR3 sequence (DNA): TGCGCCAGCAGTGAGTCCGTCCCTTCCGCCTATGGCTACACCTTC.

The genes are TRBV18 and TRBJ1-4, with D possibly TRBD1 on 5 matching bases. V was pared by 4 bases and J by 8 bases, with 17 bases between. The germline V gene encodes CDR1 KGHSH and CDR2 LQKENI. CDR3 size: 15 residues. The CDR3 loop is CASSQSSGTEEKLFF. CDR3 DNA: TGTGCCAGCTCACAGTCGTCGGGGACGGAAGAAAAACTGTTTTTT.

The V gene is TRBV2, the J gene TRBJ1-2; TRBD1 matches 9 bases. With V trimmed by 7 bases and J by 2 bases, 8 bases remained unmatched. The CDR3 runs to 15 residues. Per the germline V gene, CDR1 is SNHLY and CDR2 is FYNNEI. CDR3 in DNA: TGTGCCAGCACCTCAAACAGGGGGCAGAACTATGGCTACACCTTC. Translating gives CASTSNRGQNYGYTF.

The CDR3 loop is CASSLWASWGRSGFETQYF. The DNA of the CDR3 is TGTGCCAGCAGCTTATGGGCATCTTGGGGGCGCTCAGGATTCGAGACCCAGTACTTC. The chain couples TRBV7-2 to TRBJ2-5; weak D call: TRBD1 (6 bases). Looked up from germline, CDR1 is SGHTA and CDR2 is FQGNSA. V dropped 2 bases and J dropped 5 bases, with 27 bases sitting between them. The CDR3 is 19 residues long.

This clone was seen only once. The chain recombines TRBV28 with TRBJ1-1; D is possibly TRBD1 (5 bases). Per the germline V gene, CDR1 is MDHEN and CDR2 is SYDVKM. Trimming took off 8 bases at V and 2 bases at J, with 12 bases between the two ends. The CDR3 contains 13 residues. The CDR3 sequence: CASSGTANTEAFF. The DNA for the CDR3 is TGTGCCAGCTCCGGGACCGCAAACACTGAAGCTTTCTTT.